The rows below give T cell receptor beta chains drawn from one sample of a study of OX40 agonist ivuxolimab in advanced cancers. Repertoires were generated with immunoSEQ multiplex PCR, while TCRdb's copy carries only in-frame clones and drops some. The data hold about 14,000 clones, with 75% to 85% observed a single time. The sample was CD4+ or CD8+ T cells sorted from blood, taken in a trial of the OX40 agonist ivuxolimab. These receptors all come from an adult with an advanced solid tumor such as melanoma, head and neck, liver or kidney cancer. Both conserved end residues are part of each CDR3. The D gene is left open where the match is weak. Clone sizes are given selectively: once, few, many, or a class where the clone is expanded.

CASSQDEILGQGGYTF	TGCGCCAGCAGCCAAGATGAAATCTTGGGTCAGGGTGGCTACACCTTC	TRBV4-1	TRBJ1-2	.	few
CASRIGGTEAFF	TGTGCCAGCAGGATCGGGGGCACTGAAGCTTTCTTT	TRBV6-5	TRBJ1-1	.	.
CASLTSGGGPGDEQFF	TGTGCCAGCCTGACTAGCGGGGGGGGCCCCGGGGATGAGCAGTTCTTC	TRBV7-9	TRBJ2-1	TRBD2	.
CASSARTSGHNEQFF	TGTGCCAGCAGCGCTAGGACTAGCGGCCACAATGAGCAGTTCTTC	TRBV9	TRBJ2-1	TRBD2	once
CASSNRDRGYISEQFF	TGCGCCAGCAGCAACCGGGACAGGGGATACATTTCTGAGCAGTTCTTC	TRBV5-1	TRBJ2-1	TRBD1	.
CASSQIPNEQFF	TGTGCCAGCAGCCAAATCCCGAATGAGCAGTTCTTC	TRBV7-3	TRBJ2-1	.	.
CASSLIGSGELFF	TGTGCCAGCAGTTTAATAGGCTCCGGGGAGCTGTTTTTT	TRBV27	TRBJ2-2	.	medium-sized
CASAQADTQYF	TGTGCCAGCGCGCAAGCAGATACGCAGTATTTT	TRBV25-1	TRBJ2-3	.	.
CASSLRGTGSYEQYF	TGTGCCAGCAGCCTGAGGGGAACAGGTTCCTACGAGCAGTACTTC	TRBV28	TRBJ2-7	.	.
CASSSAGTYGYTF	TGTGCCAGCAGCTCAGCCGGGACCTATGGCTACACCTTC	TRBV27	TRBJ1-2	.	medium-sized
CASSSQGISTDTQYF	TGTGCCAGCAGCTCCCAGGGGATTAGCACAGATACGCAGTATTTT	TRBV7-9	TRBJ2-3	.	once
CASSPGQASYEQYF	TGCGCCAGCAGCCCTGGACAGGCCTCCTACGAGCAGTACTTC	TRBV4-1	TRBJ2-7	TRBD1	.
CSVPPGLVPDTQYF	TGCAGCGTCCCCCCGGGACTAGTGCCAGATACGCAGTATTTT	TRBV29-1	TRBJ2-3	TRBD2	.
CASSFREQYF	TGTGCCAGCAGTTTTAGGGAGCAGTACTTC	TRBV28	TRBJ2-7	.	.
CASSLVWADSYEQYF	TGTGCCAGCAGCTTAGTTTGGGCAGACTCCTACGAGCAGTACTTC	TRBV7-9	TRBJ2-7	.	once
CASSLGRGVNEQFF	TGTGCCAGCAGCTTGGGGCGGGGGGTTAATGAGCAGTTCTTC	TRBV5-4	TRBJ2-1	TRBD2	.
CASSLSALAGGAFYEQYF	TGTGCCAGCAGTTTATCGGCCTTAGCGGGAGGGGCCTTTTACGAGCAGTACTTC	TRBV27	TRBJ2-7	TRBD2	.
CASSIGGQLYEQYF	TGTGCCAGTAGTATAGGCGGGCAGCTCTACGAGCAGTACTTC	TRBV19	TRBJ2-7	.	.
CASSLVASEQYF	TGTGCCAGCAGCTTAGTCGCTTCCGAGCAGTACTTC	TRBV7-8	TRBJ2-7	.	.
CASSRTSGRPADTQYF	TGTGCCAGCAGCCGGACTAGCGGGAGGCCCGCAGATACGCAGTATTTT	TRBV7-9	TRBJ2-3	TRBD2	few
CASSSGYEGHTGEQYF	TGTGCCAGCAGCTCAGGCTATGAAGGACATACGGGCGAGCAGTACTTC	TRBV5-6	TRBJ2-7	.	few
CASSLGDSPLYGYTF	TGTGCCAGCAGCTTAGGAGACTCCCCACTCTATGGCTACACCTTC	TRBV5-6	TRBJ1-2	.	few
CASEKSGSSYNEQFF	TGTGCCAGCGAGAAGTCCGGGAGCTCCTACAATGAGCAGTTCTTC	TRBV6-5	TRBJ2-1	.	.
CASSIKNTYNEQFF	TGTGCCAGTAGTATAAAGAACACCTACAATGAGCAGTTCTTC	TRBV19	TRBJ2-1	.	.
CASSPYDYGYTF	TGTGCCAGCAGCCCCTATGACTATGGCTACACCTTC	TRBV28	TRBJ1-2	.	.
CASSEYSGTEAFF	TGCGCCAGCAGTGAGTACTCGGGGACTGAAGCTTTCTTT	TRBV10-1	TRBJ1-1	.	.
CASSQGTGPPDGYTF	TGCGCCAGCAGCCAAGGGACAGGGCCCCCCGATGGCTACACCTTC	TRBV4-1	TRBJ1-2	TRBD1	few
CASSPGMNTEAFF	TGTGCCAGCAGCCCAGGAATGAACACTGAAGCTTTCTTT	TRBV4-2	TRBJ1-1	.	few
CASEPSSSGNTIYF	TGTGCCAGCGAGCCCAGCAGCTCTGGAAACACCATATATTTT	TRBV7-9	TRBJ1-3	.	.